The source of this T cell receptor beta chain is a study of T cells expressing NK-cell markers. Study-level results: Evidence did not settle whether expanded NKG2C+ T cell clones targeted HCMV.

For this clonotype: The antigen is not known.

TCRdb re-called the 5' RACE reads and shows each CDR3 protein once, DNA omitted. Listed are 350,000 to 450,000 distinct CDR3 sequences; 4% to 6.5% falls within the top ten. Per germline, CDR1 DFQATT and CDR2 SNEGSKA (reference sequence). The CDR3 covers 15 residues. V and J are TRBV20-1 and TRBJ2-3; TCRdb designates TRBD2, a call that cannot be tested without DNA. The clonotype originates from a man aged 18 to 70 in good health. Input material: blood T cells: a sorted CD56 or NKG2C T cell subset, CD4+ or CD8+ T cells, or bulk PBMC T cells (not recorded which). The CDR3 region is CSASLRLADTDTQYF.